Each of the 29 T cell receptor beta chains below was sequenced from the same sample in a study of blood T cell repertoires in COVID-19. Data came from immunoSEQ multiplex PCR; TCRdb stores just in-frame clones and leaves some out. The table includes about 150,000 clones, more than 75% detected once. The sequenced sample was peripheral blood. The receptors were sampled from a man in his sixties who had recovered from COVID-19.

This sequence joins TRBV13 and TRBJ1-6, with TRBD1 as a possible D gene (6 bases). Germline V gene data show CDR1 as PRHDT and CDR2 as FYEKMQ (reference sequence). This CDR3 has 16 residues. V was trimmed by 5 bases and J by 7 bases, leaving 18 bases between them. The CDR3 here is CASSQSDTGRNSPLHF. CDR3 nucleotide sequence: TGTGCCAGCAGCCAGTCCGATACAGGGCGGAATTCACCCCTCCACTTT. Supplemented by reference TRBV13 and TRBJ1-6, the full variable domain reads AAGVIQSPRHLIKEKRETATLKCYPIPRHDTVYWYQQGPGQDPQFLISFYEKMQSDKGSIPDRFSAQQFSDYHSELNMSSLELGDSALYFCASSQSDTGRNSPLHFGNGTRLTVT.

V usage is TRBV5-1 and J usage is TRBJ2-2, with 12 nucleotides matching TRBD1. The CDR3 contains 16 residues. Trimming cost V 4 bases and J 9 bases; bases outside gene matches: 10. The V gene's germline CDR1 is SGHRS and CDR2 YFSETQ. CDR3 bases: TGCGCCAGCAGCGTCCCGGGACAGGGGGCGACCCGGGAGCTGTTTTTT. Residues: CASSVPGQGATRELFF.

The chain is built from TRBV30 and TRBJ1-1; the D gene is possibly TRBD1 (6 bases). Trimming took off 7 bases at V and 0 bases at J, with 12 bases between the two ends. Looked up from germline, CDR1 is GTSNPN and CDR2 is SVGIG (reference sequence). The CDR3 has 13 residues. Here the CDR3 DNA reads TGTGCCTCCGGAACAGGGTTGAACACTGAAGCTTTCTTT. Translated: CASGTGLNTEAFF.

The chain is built from TRBV11-1 and TRBJ2-7, with TRBD1 matching over 8 bases. V lost 5 bases, J lost 5 bases, and 5 bases stayed unmatched. The CDR3 runs to 13 residues. Germline V lookup: CDR1 SGHAT, CDR2 FQDESV (reference sequence). The CDR3 sequence is CASSPDRGHEQYF. The DNA of the CDR3 is TGTGCCAGCAGCCCCGACAGGGGCCACGAGCAGTACTTC.

The chain employs TRBV6-2 or TRBV6-3 and TRBJ1-2, with 9 bases that match TRBD1. Trimming took 0 bases from V and 5 from J; bases not matched to a gene: 4. The germline V gene has CDR1 MNHEY and CDR2 SVGEGT. The CDR3 runs 15 residues. The CDR3 protein is CASSYSIGQGYGYTF. The CDR3 coding sequence is TGTGCCAGCAGTTACTCAATCGGACAGGGGTATGGCTACACCTTC.

This chain uses TRBV28 with TRBJ2-3; no clear D. The CDR3 loop spans 13 amino acids. The germline gives CDR1 MDHEN, CDR2 SYDVKM. Trimming took 1 base from V and 6 from J, leaving 8 bases between them. The CDR3 region has the DNA TGTGCCAGCAGTTTATTCCTCCGGGATACGCAGTATTTT. Amino acids: CASSLFLRDTQYF. The complete variable domain, with remaining parts taken from reference TRBV28 and TRBJ2-3, reads DVKVTQSSRYLVKRTGEKVFLECVQDMDHENMFWYRQDPGLGLRLIYFSYDVKMKEKGDIPEGYSVSREKKERFSLILESASTNQTSMYLCASSLFLRDTQYFGPGTRLTVL.

This clone has more than one count but fewer than ten. The junction differs from germline at one of its ends, possibly a read error. The V gene is TRBV20-1, the J gene TRBJ1-2; no clear D gene. The CDR3 has 9 amino acids. Germline V CDR1 and CDR2: DFQATT, SNEGSKA (reference sequence). The CDR3 DNA reads as TGCTCATCAGAGCGGGAAGCTGCCTTC. It codes for CSSEREAAF.

Here the CDR3 DNA reads TGTGCCAGCAGTTTAGGGACTAGCGGGAGGAATTACAATGAGCAGTTCTTC. Translation gives CASSLGTSGRNYNEQFF. The chain links TRBV28 to TRBJ2-1, with 15 positions matching TRBD2. The CDR3 runs to 17 residues. V shed 2 bases and J 4 bases; nucleotides not matched to a gene: 3. CDR1 MDHEN and CDR2 SYDVKM come from the germline V gene.

V is TRBV19 and J is TRBJ1-5; possibly TRBD1 for D (6 bases). V lost 9 bases and J 0 bases, leaving 15 bases between the germline ends. The CDR3 contains 15 residues. The germline V gene has CDR1 LNHDA and CDR2 SQIVND (reference sequence). The CDR3, as DNA: TGTGCCAGCGTTACGACAGGTAATAGCAATCAGCCCCAGCATTTT. It is translated as CASVTTGNSNQPQHF.

The gene calls are TRBV10-3 and TRBJ2-3; the D is unclear. Trimming took 5 bases from V and 5 from J, leaving 8 bases between them. Per germline, CDR1 ENHRY and CDR2 SYGVKD. The CDR3 has 12 residues. CDR3 region: CAISPGGDTQYF. As DNA, the CDR3 is TGTGCCATCAGTCCGGGTGGAGATACGCAGTATTTT.

V and J are TRBV2 and TRBJ2-5, with 7 bases lining up with TRBD2. Germline trimming cut 2 bases from V and 2 bases from J; bases unmatched to any gene: 11. The CDR3 extends over 17 amino acids. CDR1 SNHLY and CDR2 FYNNEI come from the germline V gene. CDR3 nucleotides: TGTGCCAGCAGTGAACCCCGGGGCGGGAGCCTTCAAGAGACCCAGTACTTC. Encoded protein: CASSEPRGGSLQETQYF.

This chain uses TRBV4-2 with TRBJ2-3; TRBD2 matches at 11 bases. J lost 6 bases, V lost 2 bases, and 4 bases had no gene match. From germline, CDR1 is LGHNA and CDR2 YNFKEQ. The CDR3 is 15 amino acids. The CDR3: CASSQLAGGGDTQYF. CDR3 DNA sequence: TGTGCCAGCAGCCAACTAGCGGGGGGAGGTGATACGCAGTATTTT.

The chain joins TRBV5-6 to TRBJ2-1; TRBD2 matches 8 bases. This CDR3 has 16 amino acids. With V trimmed by 6 bases and J by 0 bases, 8 bases remained unmatched. The germline V gene encodes CDR1 SGHDT and CDR2 YYEEEE. CDR3 protein: CASTSGGPGSYNEQFF. The CDR3 DNA reads TGTGCCAGCACCTCGGGGGGGCCAGGCTCCTACAATGAGCAGTTCTTC.

This clone showed up just once. The chain is built from TRBV9 and TRBJ1-1; unclear D gene. The CDR3 sequence is 13 residues long. V lost 1 base, J lost 1 base, and 5 bases lay in between. The V gene's germline CDR1 is SGDLS and CDR2 YYNGEE. CDR3 in amino acids: CASSVQENTEAFF. For the CDR3, the DNA is TGTGCCAGCAGCGTACAGGAGAACACTGAAGCTTTCTTT.

This chain connects TRBV7-2 to TRBJ2-2; maybe TRBD1 (5 bases). V lost 1 base and J lost 7, with 16 bases in between. The length of the CDR3 is 16 residues. CDR1 and CDR2 from the germline V gene are SGHTA and FQGNSA. The CDR3 DNA is TGTGCCAGCAGCTTAGTAGGGGCTAGAGTCGTCGGGGAGCTGTTTTTT. Translated: CASSLVGARVVGELFF.

The chain uses TRBV21-1 and TRBJ2-7; no check of the table's D call, TRBD1, against the DNA was made. TRBV21-1 is noted as a pseudogene. CDR3 length: 13 residues. The CDR3 spells CASSDRGGYEQYF. The CDR3 coding sequence is TGTGCCAGCAGCGACAGGGGGGGCTACGAGCAGTACTTC.

V and J are TRBV7-2 and TRBJ2-1; 10 bases agree with TRBD2. Germline V gene data show CDR1 as SGHTA and CDR2 as FQGNSA. The CDR3 covers 16 residues. Trimming cost V 5 bases and J 1 base; bases outside gene matches: 5. The CDR3 nucleotides are TGTGCCAGCAGCCCCCCTAGCGGGAGATCCTACAATGAGCAGTTCTTC. It yields the protein CASSPPSGRSYNEQFF.

This chain connects TRBV2 to TRBJ1-3; 7 nucleotides align to TRBD1. CDR1 and CDR2 (germline): SNHLY, FYNNEI. The J segment lost 4 bases and the V segment lost 4 bases, leaving 4 bases of the junction unmatched. CDR3 length: 14 residues. The CDR3 protein is CASSVTGPGNTIYF. The CDR3 coding sequence is TGTGCCAGCAGTGTGACAGGGCCCGGAAACACCATATATTTT.

J is TRBJ2-1 and V is TRBV27; weak D call: TRBD1 (6 bases). Germline assignment: CDR1 MNHEY and CDR2 SMNVEV (reference sequence). There are 15 residues in the CDR3. V shed 5 bases and J shed 3 bases, with 14 bases lying between them. CDR3 in amino acids: CASSLGQRFYNEQFF. The CDR3 bases are TGTGCCAGCAGTCTCGGACAGCGATTCTACAATGAGCAGTTCTTC.

The chain has TRBV2 and TRBJ2-7; 7 bases agree with TRBD1. The CDR3 spans 13 residues. CDR1 SNHLY and CDR2 FYNNEI come from the germline V gene. J was trimmed by 0 bases and V by 6 bases; bases with no gene match: 2. CDR3: CASSGTVSYEQYF. Written as DNA, the CDR3 is TGTGCCAGCAGCGGGACAGTCTCCTACGAGCAGTACTTC. Complete variable domain (other parts from reference TRBV2 and TRBJ2-7): EPEVTQTPSHQVTQMGQEVILRCVPISNHLYFYWYRQILGQKVEFLVSFYNNEISEKSEIFDDQFSVERPDGSNFTLKIRSTKLEDSAMYFCASSGTVSYEQYFGPGTRLTVT.

This clone has just one count. A read error may account for a junction end that differs from germline. The chain couples TRBV7-7 to TRBJ2-2, with D perhaps matching TRBD1 (5 bases). CDR3 length: 16 residues. Germline loops: CDR1 SSHAT, CDR2 FNYEAQ (reference sequence). The CDR3 region is CASSLEAGTNTGELFF. DNA for the CDR3: TGTGCTAGCAGCTTAGAGGCAGGGACGAACACCGGGGAGCTGTTTTTT.

The chain links TRBV18 to TRBJ2-3, with D maybe TRBD2 (5 bases). The germline V gene has CDR1 KGHSH and CDR2 LQKENI. Trimming removed 3 bases from V and 3 bases from J, with 13 bases in between. The length of the CDR3 is 15 residues. This CDR3 reads CASSPAGEGTDTQYF. The CDR3 DNA reads TGTGCCAGCTCACCGGCAGGAGAGGGAACAGATACGCAGTATTTT.

The chain couples TRBV28 to TRBJ2-2; TRBD2 aligns across 7 bases. V trimming: 6 bases; J trimming: 4 bases; junction bases outside the gene matches: 11. Germline CDR1 and CDR2: MDHEN and SYDVKM. The CDR3 totals 16 residues. CDR3 bases: TGTGCCAGCAGACCTTTCGCGGGAGAGGGCACCGGGGAGCTGTTTTTT. It translates to CASRPFAGEGTGELFF.

The table lists this clone with a count of one. The rearrangement links TRBV7-2 to TRBJ2-3; 12 nucleotides agree with TRBD2. This CDR3 contains 16 residues. With V trimmed by 4 bases and J by 1 base, 3 bases remained unmatched. The V gene's germline CDR1 is SGHTA and CDR2 FQGNSA. In DNA, the CDR3 is TGTGCCAGCAGCTCCAGACTAGCGGGGGGCACAGATACGCAGTATTTT. It codes for CASSSRLAGGTDTQYF. Together with reference TRBV7-2 and TRBJ2-3, the CDR3 gives the full variable domain: GAGVSQSPSNKVTEKGKDVELRCDPISGHTALYWYRQSLGQGLEFLIYFQGNSAPDKSGLPSDRFSAERTGGSVSTLTIQRTQQEDSAVYLCASSSRLAGGTDTQYFGPGTRLTVL.

The chain carries TRBV5-1 and TRBJ1-5; 7 bases match TRBD1. Germline loops: CDR1 SGHRS, CDR2 YFSETQ. Trimming cost V 5 bases and J 3 bases; bases outside gene matches: 8. This CDR3 is 15 amino acids long. The CDR3 reads CASSPDRSPNQPQHF. The CDR3 region has the DNA TGCGCCAGCAGTCCGGACAGGTCCCCCAATCAGCCCCAGCATTTT.

The chain carries TRBV5-1 and TRBJ1-2; the D is unclear. Trimming cost V 0 bases and J 7 bases, with 7 bases left between them. The CDR3 loop spans 12 amino acids. Germline CDR1 SGHRS, CDR2 YFSETQ. CDR3 in amino acids: CASSLGGSGYTF. CDR3 bases: TGCGCCAGCAGCTTGGGAGGGTCTGGCTACACCTTC. Supplemented by reference TRBV5-1 and TRBJ1-2, the full variable domain reads KAGVTQTPRYLIKTRGQQVTLSCSPISGHRSVSWYQQTPGQGLQFLFEYFSETQRNKGNFPGRFSGRQFSNSRSEMNVSTLELGDSALYLCASSLGGSGYTFGSGTRLTVV.

This rearrangement joins TRBV6-2 or TRBV6-3 to TRBJ2-7; 11 bases line up with TRBD1. The CDR3 consists of 15 residues. The germline V gene encodes CDR1 MNHEY and CDR2 SVGEGT. V dropped 6 bases and J dropped 5; count of bases not matched to a gene: 9. CDR3 region: CASSTWTGGRNEQYF. CDR3 bases: TGTGCCAGCAGCACTTGGACAGGGGGCAGAAACGAGCAGTACTTC.

This clone was recorded once. The rearrangement links TRBV5-6 to TRBJ2-6; the D is unclear. The V gene's germline CDR1 is SGHDT and CDR2 YYEEEE. The CDR3 extends over 14 amino acids. V lost 5 bases and J 1 base, leaving 7 bases between the germline ends. The CDR3 DNA sequence: TGTGCCAGCAGGCCTCTATCTGGGGCCAACGTCCTGACTTTC. This sequence encodes CASRPLSGANVLTF.

Details on this clone: One end of the junction is discordant with germline, which a read error may explain. The chain combines TRBV27 with TRBJ2-1; 13 nucleotides agree with TRBD2. CDR1 is MNHEY and CDR2 is SMNVEV in the germline V gene (reference sequence). The CDR3 consists of 19 residues. The CDR3 protein is CASSLGGLAGFGTYNEQFF. Written as DNA, the CDR3 is TGTGCCAGCAGTTTAGGGGGACTAGCGGGATTCGGGACCTATAATGAGCAGTTCTTC.